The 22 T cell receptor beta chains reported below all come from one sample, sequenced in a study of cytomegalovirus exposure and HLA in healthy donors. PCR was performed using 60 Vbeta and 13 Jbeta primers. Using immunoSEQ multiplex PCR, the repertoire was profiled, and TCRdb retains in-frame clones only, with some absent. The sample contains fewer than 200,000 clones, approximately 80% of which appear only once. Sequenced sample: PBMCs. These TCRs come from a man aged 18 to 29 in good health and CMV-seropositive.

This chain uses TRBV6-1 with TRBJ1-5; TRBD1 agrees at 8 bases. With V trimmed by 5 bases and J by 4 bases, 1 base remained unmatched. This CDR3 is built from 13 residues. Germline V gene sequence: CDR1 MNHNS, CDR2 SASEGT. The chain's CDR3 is CASSRDRNQPQHF. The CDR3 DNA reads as TGTGCCAGCAGTCGGGACAGGAATCAGCCCCAGCATTTT.

The CDR3, as DNA: TGTGCCAGCAGCCGGGACAGCCTTAGCACAGATACGCAGTATTTT. It specifies CASSRDSLSTDTQYF. The chain recombines TRBV7-3 with TRBJ2-3; 7 bases are shared with TRBD1. Germline CDR1 and CDR2: SGHTA and FQGTGA. CDR3 length equals 15 residues. The V and J ends lost 5 bases and 0 bases, in that order; junction bases with no gene match: 5. The full variable domain, its missing parts supplied by reference TRBV7-3 and TRBJ2-3, is GAGVSQTPSNKVTEKGKYVELRCDPISGHTALYWYRQSLGQGPEFLIYFQGTGAADDSGLPNDRFFAVRPEGSVSTLKIQRTERGDSAVYLCASSRDSLSTDTQYFGPGTRLTVL.

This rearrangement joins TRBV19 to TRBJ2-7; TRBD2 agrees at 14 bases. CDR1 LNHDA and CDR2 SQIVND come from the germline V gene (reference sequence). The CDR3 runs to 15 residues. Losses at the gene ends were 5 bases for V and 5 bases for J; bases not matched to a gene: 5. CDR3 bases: TGTGCCAGTAGTTTGACTAGCGGGAGGGCAGACGAGCAGTACTTC. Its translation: CASSLTSGRADEQYF.

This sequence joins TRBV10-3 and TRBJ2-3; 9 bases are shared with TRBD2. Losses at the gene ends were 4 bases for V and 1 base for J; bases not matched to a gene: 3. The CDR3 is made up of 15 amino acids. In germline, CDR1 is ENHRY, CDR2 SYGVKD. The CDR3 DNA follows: TGTGCCATCAGTGGTGCGGGGGGGGGCACAGATACGCAGTATTTT. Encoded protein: CAISGAGGGTDTQYF.

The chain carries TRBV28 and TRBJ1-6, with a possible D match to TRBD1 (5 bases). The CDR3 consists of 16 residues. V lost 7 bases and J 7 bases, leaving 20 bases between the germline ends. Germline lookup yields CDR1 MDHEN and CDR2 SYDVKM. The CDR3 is CASKQGGTVGNSPLHF. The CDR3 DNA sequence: TGTGCCAGCAAGCAGGGAGGAACCGTGGGAAATTCACCCCTCCACTTT. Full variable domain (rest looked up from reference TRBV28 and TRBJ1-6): DVKVTQSSRYLVKRTGEKVFLECVQDMDHENMFWYRQDPGLGLRLIYFSYDVKMKEKGDIPEGYSVSREKKERFSLILESASTNQTSMYLCASKQGGTVGNSPLHFGNGTRLTVT.

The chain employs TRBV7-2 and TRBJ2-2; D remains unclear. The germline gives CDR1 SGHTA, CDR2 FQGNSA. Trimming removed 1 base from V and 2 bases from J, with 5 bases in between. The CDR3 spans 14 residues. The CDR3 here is CASSLDRNTGELFF. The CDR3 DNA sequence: TGTGCCAGCAGCTTAGATCGTAACACCGGGGAGCTGTTTTTT.

CDR3 residues: CATSSGGTSTDTQYF. The CDR3 region has the DNA TGTGCCACCAGCAGCGGCGGGACTAGCACAGATACGCAGTATTTT. This chain joins TRBV15 and TRBJ2-3; TRBD2 is a possible D gene (6 bases). Trimming pared 3 bases from V and 0 bases from J, leaving 10 bases between. The CDR3 is 15 residues long. Germline values: CDR1 LNHNV, CDR2 YYDKDF (reference sequence).

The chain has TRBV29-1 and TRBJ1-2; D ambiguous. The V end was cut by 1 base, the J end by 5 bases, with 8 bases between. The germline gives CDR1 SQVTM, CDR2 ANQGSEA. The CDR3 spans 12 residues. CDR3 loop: CSVEGSEYGYTF. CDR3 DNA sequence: TGCAGCGTTGAAGGCTCGGAGTATGGCTACACCTTC.

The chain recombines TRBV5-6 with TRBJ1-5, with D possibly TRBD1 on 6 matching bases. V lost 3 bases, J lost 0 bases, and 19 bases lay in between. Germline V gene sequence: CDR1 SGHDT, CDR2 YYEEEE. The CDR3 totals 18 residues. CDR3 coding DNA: TGTGCCAGCAGCTCTTTCTACAAGAGGACAGATAGCAATCAGCCCCAGCATTTT. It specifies CASSSFYKRTDSNQPQHF.

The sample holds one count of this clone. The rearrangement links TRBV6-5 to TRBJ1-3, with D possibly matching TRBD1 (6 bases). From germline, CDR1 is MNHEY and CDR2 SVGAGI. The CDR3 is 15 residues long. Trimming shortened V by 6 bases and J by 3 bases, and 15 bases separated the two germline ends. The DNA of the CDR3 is TGTGCCAGCAGGCACCGGGGGGCTGGTGGAAACACCATATATTTT. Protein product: CASRHRGAGGNTIYF.

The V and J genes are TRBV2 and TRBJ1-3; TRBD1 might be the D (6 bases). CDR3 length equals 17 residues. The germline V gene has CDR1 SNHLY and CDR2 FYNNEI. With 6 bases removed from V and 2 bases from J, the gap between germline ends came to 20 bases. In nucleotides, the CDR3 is TGTGCCAGCAGCGGGCGGGGGCGAGTCGGTGCTGGAAACACCATATATTTT. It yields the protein CASSGRGRVGAGNTIYF.

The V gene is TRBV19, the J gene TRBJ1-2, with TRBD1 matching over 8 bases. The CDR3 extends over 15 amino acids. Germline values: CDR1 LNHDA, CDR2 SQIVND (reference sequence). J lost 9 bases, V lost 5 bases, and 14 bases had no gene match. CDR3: CASSSRGQVTSRYTF. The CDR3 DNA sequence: TGTGCCAGTAGTTCAAGGGGACAGGTGACTTCGCGCTACACCTTC.

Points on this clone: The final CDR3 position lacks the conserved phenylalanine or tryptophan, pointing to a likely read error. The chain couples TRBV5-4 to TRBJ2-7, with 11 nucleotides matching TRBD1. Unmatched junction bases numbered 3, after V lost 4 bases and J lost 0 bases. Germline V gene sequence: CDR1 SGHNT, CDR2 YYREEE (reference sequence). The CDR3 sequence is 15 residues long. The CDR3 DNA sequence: TGTGCCAGCAGCAGGGACAGGGGGGACTCCTACGAGCAGTACCTC. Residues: CASSRDRGDSYEQYL.

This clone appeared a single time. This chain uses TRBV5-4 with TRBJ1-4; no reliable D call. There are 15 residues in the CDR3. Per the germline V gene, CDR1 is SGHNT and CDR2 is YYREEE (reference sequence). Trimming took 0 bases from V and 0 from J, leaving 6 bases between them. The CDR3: CASSLGPTTNEKLFF. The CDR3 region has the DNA TGTGCCAGCAGCTTGGGGCCGACAACTAATGAAAAACTGTTTTTT.

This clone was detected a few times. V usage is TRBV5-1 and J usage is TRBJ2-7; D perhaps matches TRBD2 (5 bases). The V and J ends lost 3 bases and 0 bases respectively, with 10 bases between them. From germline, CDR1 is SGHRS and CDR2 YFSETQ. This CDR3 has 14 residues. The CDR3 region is CASSWAGGSYEQYF. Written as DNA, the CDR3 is TGCGCCAGCAGCTGGGCAGGAGGCTCCTACGAGCAGTACTTC.

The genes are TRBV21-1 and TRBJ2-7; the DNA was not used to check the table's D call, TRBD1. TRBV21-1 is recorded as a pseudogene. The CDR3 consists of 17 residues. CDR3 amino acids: CASSTPGQGPGPYEQYF. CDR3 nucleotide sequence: TGTGCCAGCAGCACCCCGGGACAGGGCCCGGGGCCCTACGAGCAGTACTTC.

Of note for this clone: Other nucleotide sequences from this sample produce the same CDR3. This chain's CDR3 is CASSLSGGANGYTF. The CDR3 region has the DNA TGTGCCAGCAGTCTAAGCGGGGGCGCGAATGGCTACACCTTC. The chain joins TRBV16 to TRBJ1-2; D is possibly TRBD1 (6 bases). This CDR3 is 14 amino acids long. Germline V CDR1 and CDR2: KGHSY, FQNENV. V lost 6 bases and J lost 6, with 17 bases in between.

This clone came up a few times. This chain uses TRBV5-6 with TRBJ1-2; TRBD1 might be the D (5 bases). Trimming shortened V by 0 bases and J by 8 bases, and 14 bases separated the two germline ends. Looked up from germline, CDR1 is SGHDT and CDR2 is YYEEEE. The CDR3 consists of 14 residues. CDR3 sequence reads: CASSLAGGLRGYTF. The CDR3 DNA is TGTGCCAGCAGCTTGGCGGGGGGATTGAGAGGCTACACCTTC.

Here the CDR3 DNA reads TGTGCCAGCAGTGACCCCGGGACAGGGTCCTATGGCTACACCTTC. This encodes CASSDPGTGSYGYTF. V gene TRBV6-1 combines with J gene TRBJ1-2; TRBD1 aligns across 9 bases. V lost 3 bases to trimming and J lost 4 bases; unmatched junction nucleotides: 6. Germline V CDR1 and CDR2: MNHNS, SASEGT. This CDR3 spans 15 amino acids.

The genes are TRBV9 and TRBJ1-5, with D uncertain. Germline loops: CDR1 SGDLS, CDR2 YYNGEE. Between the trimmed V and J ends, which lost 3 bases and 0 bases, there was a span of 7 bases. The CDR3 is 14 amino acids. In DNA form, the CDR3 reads TGTGCCAGCAGCGGGGGAGATAGCAATCAGCCCCAGCATTTT. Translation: CASSGGDSNQPQHF.

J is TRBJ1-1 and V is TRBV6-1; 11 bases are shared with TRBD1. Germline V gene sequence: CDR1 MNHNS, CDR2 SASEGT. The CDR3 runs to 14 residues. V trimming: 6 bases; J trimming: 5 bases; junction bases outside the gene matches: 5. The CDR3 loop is CASRGDRGKTEAFF. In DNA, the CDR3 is TGTGCCAGCAGAGGGGACAGGGGGAAGACTGAAGCTTTCTTT.

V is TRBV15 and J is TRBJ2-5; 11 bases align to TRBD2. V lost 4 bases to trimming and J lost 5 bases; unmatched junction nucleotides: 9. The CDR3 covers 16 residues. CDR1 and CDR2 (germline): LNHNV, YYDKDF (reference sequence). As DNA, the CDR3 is TGTGCCACCAGCACACTAGCGGGAGATCGAGGGGAGACCCAGTACTTC. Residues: CATSTLAGDRGETQYF. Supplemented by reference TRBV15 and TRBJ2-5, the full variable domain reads DAMVIQNPRYQVTQFGKPVTLSCSQTLNHNVMYWYQQKSSQAPKLLFHYYDKDFNNEADTPDNFQSRRPNTSFCFLDIRSPGLGDTAMYLCATSTLAGDRGETQYFGPGTRLLVL.